This T cell receptor (beta chain) emerged from a study of T cell repertoires in cytomegalovirus infection. Study in general: Public TCR beta signature analysis indicated the presence of both CMV infection and matching HLA type.

The CDR3 is 14 residues long. The germline V gene encodes CDR1 SGHVS and CDR2 FQNEAQ. V was trimmed by 1 base and J by 6 bases, leaving 9 bases between them. General study points: CMV-specific TCR beta clonotypes restricted by HLA-C dominated the ex vivo response. CMV carriers having the relevant HLA were flagged by cumulative public TCR beta family frequency.

TCRdb itself ran the reads through MiXCR, one entry per CDR3 protein. In the table there are roughly 760,000 distinct CDR3 sequences, roughly 35% of which are singletons. This clonotype was picked up many times. As yet, its antigen is unknown. The V gene is TRBV7-8, the J gene TRBJ2-2, with a tentative D call TRBD2 (6 bases). The sample was PBMCs. This TCR derives from a human donor in good health (CMV status not recorded). Some clones in this sample may be carry-over from other donors' samples. The CDR3 DNA is TGTGCCAGCAGCTTAGAGGAGGGGTCCGGGGAGCTGTTTTTT. The encoded protein is CASSLEEGSGELFF.